This is a list of T cell receptor beta chains from one sample in a study of blood T cell repertoires in COVID-19. TCRdb's copy holds only in-frame clones and misses some; the assay was immunoSEQ multiplex PCR. The sample shows around 150,000 clones, roughly 81% of them seen only once. The sequencing sample was made of peripheral blood. These receptors were obtained from a woman aged 45-65 years with active or convalescent COVID-19. Each CDR3 is given without its conserved first and last residue. A D gene is named only where the DNA matches it firmly. Some rows mark clone size as missing; the rest say once, few, many or name a class of expanded clone.

V: TRBV28
D: TRBD1
J: TRBJ2-7
size: once
length: 13
CDR3: ASSLYGTGSYEQY

V: TRBV7-8
D: TRBD2
J: TRBJ2-7
size: NA
length: 12
CDR3: ASSFSTSGYEQY

V: TRBV3-1/TRBV3-2
D: NA
J: TRBJ2-1
size: NA
length: 14
CDR3: ASSQVRLSSYNEQF

V: TRBV7-2
D: TRBD1
J: TRBJ1-5
size: few
length: 11
CDR3: ASSLDRDQPQH

V: TRBV14
D: TRBD2
J: TRBJ2-1
size: NA
length: 15
CDR3: ASSARLAGVIYNEQF

V: TRBV5-4
D: NA
J: TRBJ2-2
size: NA
length: 14
CDR3: ASSLYRGANTGELF

V: TRBV18
D: NA
J: TRBJ1-2
size: once
length: 13
CDR3: ASSRGGAEENGYT

V: TRBV12-3/TRBV12-4
D: NA
J: TRBJ1-2
size: NA
length: 11
CDR3: ASRGMEAEGYT

V: TRBV6-2/TRBV6-3
D: NA
J: TRBJ1-6
size: NA
length: 13
CDR3: ASSYRGITGPPLH

V: TRBV5-8
D: NA
J: TRBJ1-2
size: NA
length: 12
CDR3: ASSLRGGNYGYT

V: TRBV5-1
D: TRBD2
J: TRBJ2-5
size: NA
length: 12
CDR3: ASSPTSGSETQY

V: TRBV7-8
D: NA
J: TRBJ1-1
size: NA
length: 15
CDR3: ASSLALAAGRDTEAF

V: TRBV2
D: TRBD2
J: TRBJ2-3
size: NA
length: 15
CDR3: ATRRGGTSDSTDTQY

V: TRBV7-3
D: NA
J: TRBJ2-3
size: NA
length: 12
CDR3: ASSLTPSTDTQY

V: TRBV7-9
D: NA
J: TRBJ1-5
size: NA
length: 11
CDR3: ASSPGAEQPQH

V: TRBV29-1
D: NA
J: TRBJ1-1
size: NA
length: 11
CDR3: SVDSDGVTEAF

V: TRBV3-1/TRBV3-2
D: TRBD2
J: TRBJ2-3
size: NA
length: 13
CDR3: ASSLGRESTDTQY

V: TRBV5-1
D: NA
J: TRBJ2-7
size: once
length: 12
CDR3: ASSLAAGVDEQY

V: TRBV6-1
D: TRBD2
J: TRBJ2-7
size: NA
length: 13
CDR3: ASSESLAGFYEQY

V: TRBV7-8
D: NA
J: TRBJ2-7
size: NA
length: 13
CDR3: ASSSSRGAAYEQY

V: TRBV9
D: NA
J: TRBJ2-1
size: NA
length: 9
CDR3: ASSRVNEQF

V: TRBV2
D: TRBD1
J: TRBJ1-2
size: NA
length: 11
CDR3: ASRMDRDYGYT

V: TRBV30
D: NA
J: TRBJ1-5
size: NA
length: 13
CDR3: AWSRQGSFNQPQH

V: TRBV6-1
D: NA
J: TRBJ1-1
size: once
length: 11
CDR3: ASSEQSGTEAF

V: TRBV19
D: TRBD1
J: TRBJ1-2
size: NA
length: 13
CDR3: ASSIGTGGFYGYT

V: TRBV6-1
D: TRBD1
J: TRBJ1-2
size: NA
length: 12
CDR3: ASSDHQGASGYT

V: TRBV3-1/TRBV3-2
D: NA
J: TRBJ1-6
size: NA
length: 11
CDR3: ASSSQPGSPLH

V: TRBV9
D: TRBD1
J: TRBJ1-3
size: NA
length: 15
CDR3: ASSVDGQGAFGNTIY

V: TRBV28
D: TRBD1
J: TRBJ1-5
size: NA
length: 12
CDR3: ASSGSTGNQPQH

V: TRBV7-6
D: TRBD1
J: TRBJ2-3
size: NA
length: 13
CDR3: ASSLRTGSADTQY

V: TRBV18
D: NA
J: TRBJ2-5
size: once
length: 12
CDR3: ASTEQQGLETQY

V: TRBV28
D: NA
J: TRBJ1-1
size: once
length: 11
CDR3: ASSETGNTEAF

V: TRBV6-5
D: NA
J: TRBJ1-2
size: NA
length: 12
CDR3: ASSYWGTKDGYT

V: TRBV19
D: TRBD1
J: TRBJ1-5
size: NA
length: 13
CDR3: ASSIRQGAGQPQH

V: TRBV6-4
D: TRBD2
J: TRBJ2-7
size: NA
length: 19
CDR3: ASSDSTGGQSGGRGTYEQY

V: TRBV19
D: NA
J: TRBJ1-2
size: NA
length: 11
CDR3: ATTKMDSYGYT

V: TRBV18
D: TRBD1
J: TRBJ1-6
size: NA
length: 11
CDR3: AGKTGYNSPLH

V: TRBV18
D: NA
J: TRBJ1-1
size: NA
length: 10
CDR3: ASSPFGREAF

V: TRBV28
D: NA
J: TRBJ1-3
size: NA
length: 11
CDR3: ASRRGSGNTIY

V: TRBV7-9
D: TRBD1
J: TRBJ1-1
size: NA
length: 12
CDR3: ASSLTGGYTEAF

V: TRBV2
D: NA
J: TRBJ1-5
size: NA
length: 14
CDR3: ASSEVSGLGNQPQH

V: TRBV19
D: NA
J: TRBJ1-2
size: few
length: 10
CDR3: ASTTGNYGYT

V: TRBV9
D: TRBD2
J: TRBJ2-5
size: NA
length: 13
CDR3: ASSWTSGAQETQY